This T cell receptor beta chain derives from a study of blood T cell repertoires in COVID-19. Study summary: From the United States, Italy and Spain came samples of acute and convalescent COVID-19. Sample material is recorded as cDNA or gDNA derived from T cells, B-cell-depleted T cells, or PBMCs.

The table came from immunoSEQ multiplex PCR; TCRdb's copy has only in-frame clones and leaves some out. Counted here are roughly 280,000 clones, 80% to 85% occurring once; the ten biggest clones make up less than 5%. The CDR3 length is 16 residues. CDR1 is SEHNR, CDR2 FQNEAQ, per germline (reference sequence). Trimming at V came to 6 bases and at J to 5 bases, leaving 10 bases not matched to a gene. The TCR originated in a man aged 55 to 70 with acute or convalescent COVID-19. The source material was peripheral blood. The chain has TRBV7-9 and TRBJ2-5, with 12 bases identical to TRBD2. The CDR3 bases are TGTGCCAGCAGTCCTAGCGGGGGGGCCAGGTGGGAGACCCAGTACTTC. Its translation: CASSPSGGARWETQYF.